One sample yielded the 30 T cell receptor beta chains listed below, sequenced in a study of blood T cells in healthy people across ages. A second roughly 7 to 11 cycle PCR used barcoded and J-beta primers. TCRdb processed the 5' RACE reads anew with MiXCR; each CDR3 protein has one entry. The sample has 700,000 to 1,000,000 distinct CDR3 sequences; 44% are singletons. The sample taken for sequencing was blood. The receptors were sampled from a man aged 60 to 75 in good health.

This clonotype has a handful of counts. J is TRBJ1-1 and V is TRBV7-2; TRBD1 aligns across 12 bases. CDR3 length: 15 residues. The ends lost 5 bases at V and 7 bases at J; junction bases unmatched: 8. The germline V gene encodes CDR1 SGHTA and CDR2 FQGNSA. CDR3 bases: TGTGCCAGCAGCGTCCCGGGGACAGGGGGCAATGAAGCTTTCTTT. Its translation: CASSVPGTGGNEAFF.

The chain links TRBV9 to TRBJ1-6; a weak D match, TRBD1 (6 bases). Trimming left V 4 bases short and J 8 bases short, with 16 bases between. The CDR3 is 15 amino acids. Germline CDR1 is SGDLS and CDR2 is YYNGEE. The CDR3, as DNA: TGTGCCAGCAGCCCGAGACAGGCTTTTGATTCACCCCTCCACTTT. Amino acids: CASSPRQAFDSPLHF.

This chain uses TRBV20-1 with TRBJ2-4; 8 bases line up with TRBD1. This CDR3 contains 14 residues. The V gene end was trimmed by 4 bases and the J gene end by 2 bases; junction bases not matched to a gene: 4. CDR1 DFQATT and CDR2 SNEGSKA come from the germline V gene (reference sequence). This CDR3 reads CSAKRTGPKNIQYF. CDR3 sequence (DNA): TGCAGTGCTAAACGGACAGGGCCCAAAAACATTCAGTACTTC.

The chain recombines TRBV7-9 with TRBJ2-7, with D hard to call. V was pared by 9 bases and J by 2 bases, with 11 bases between. Germline-derived CDR1 and CDR2 are SEHNR and FQNEAQ (reference sequence). This CDR3 is built from 12 residues. The CDR3 region has the DNA TGTGCCAGTTCAGGCTTGACCTACGAGCAGTACTTC. Its protein product is CASSGLTYEQYF. Combining the CDR3 with reference TRBV7-9 and TRBJ2-7 gives the whole variable domain DTGVSQNPRHKITKRGQNVTFRCDPISEHNRLYWYRQTLGQGPEFLTYFQNEAQLEKSRLLSDRFSAERPKGSFSTLEIQRTEQGDSAMYLCASSGLTYEQYFGPGTRLTVT.

The rearrangement uses TRBV5-1 and TRBJ2-5, with D unresolved. The CDR3 totals 15 residues. Between the trimmed V and J ends, which lost 0 bases and 0 bases, there was a span of 9 bases. Germline V CDR1 and CDR2: SGHRS, YFSETQ. The CDR3: CASSLGGRNQETQYF. The DNA of the CDR3 is TGCGCCAGCAGCTTGGGCGGACGGAACCAAGAGACCCAGTACTTC.

CDR3 DNA: TGTGCCAGCAGTTATGAGGCGGGAAATGAGCAGTTCTTC. Translation: CASSYEAGNEQFF. The chain employs TRBV6-6 and TRBJ2-1; perhaps TRBD2 as D (6 bases). CDR3 length equals 13 residues. Germline CDR1 and CDR2: MNHNY and SVGAGI (reference sequence). V shed 3 bases and J shed 7 bases, with 10 bases lying between them.

This clonotype was observed a handful of times. The chain uses TRBV4-3 and TRBJ2-1, with a weak D call TRBD2 (6 bases). The CDR3 loop spans 16 amino acids. Trimming shortened V by 0 bases and J by 1 base, and 10 bases separated the two germline ends. CDR1 is LGHNA and CDR2 is YSLEER in the germline V gene. The CDR3: CASSQERGWSYNEQFF. Written as DNA, the CDR3 is TGCGCCAGCAGCCAAGAACGGGGGTGGTCCTACAATGAGCAGTTCTTC.

There are a few counts of this clonotype. The V call is TRBV2, the J call TRBJ2-1; 13 positions match TRBD2. The CDR3 is 16 residues long. Trimming removed 6 bases from V and 2 bases from J; junction bases left unmatched: 4. CDR1 and CDR2 (germline): SNHLY, FYNNEI. The DNA for the CDR3 is TGTGCCAGCAGGGCCACTAGCGGGGGGGCCTACAATGAGCAGTTCTTC. As protein: CASRATSGGAYNEQFF.

This clonotype was seen more than once but under ten times. CDR3 nucleotides: TGTGCCAGCAGTTACGACAGGGCTTACGAGCAGTACTTC. It is translated as CASSYDRAYEQYF. This chain uses TRBV6-6 with TRBJ2-5; 7 positions match TRBD1. Gene TRBJ2-7 matches the end of the DNA better, so the J call may be wrong. The CDR3 runs 13 residues. The germline V gene has CDR1 MNHNY and CDR2 SVGAGI (reference sequence).

V is TRBV18 and J is TRBJ2-1; no definite D call. The ends were cut back, 0 bases at V and 6 bases at J, with 9 bases in the middle. Looked up from germline, CDR1 is KGHSH and CDR2 is LQKENI. This CDR3 spans 14 amino acids. The CDR3 sequence: CASSPPVGLNEQFF. CDR3 nucleotides: TGTGCCAGCTCACCACCCGTAGGTCTCAATGAGCAGTTCTTC.

This clonotype was found a few times. The chain joins TRBV7-2 to TRBJ2-1, with D perhaps being TRBD1 or TRBD2 (5 bases each). The V end lost 5 bases, the J end lost 6 bases, and 17 bases lay between the germline ends. Germline loops: CDR1 SGHTA, CDR2 FQGNSA. The CDR3 spans 15 residues. CDR3: CASSLTGDLLNEQFF. In nucleotides, the CDR3 is TGTGCCAGCAGCCTTACCGGGGACCTACTCAATGAGCAGTTCTTC.

This clonotype appeared a few times. The rearrangement uses TRBV5-1 and TRBJ2-7, with 8 bases aligning to TRBD1. The V gene's germline CDR1 is SGHRS and CDR2 YFSETQ. Germline trimming cut 0 bases from V and 5 bases from J; bases unmatched to any gene: 7. The length of the CDR3 is 15 residues. This CDR3 reads CASSLGTGRFDEQYF. As DNA, the CDR3 is TGCGCCAGCAGCTTGGGGACAGGGAGGTTTGACGAGCAGTACTTC.

The V gene is TRBV10-3, the J gene TRBJ1-5; the D is unclear. Germline V gene sequence: CDR1 ENHRY, CDR2 SYGVKD. Trimming stripped 6 bases from V and 1 base from J, with 10 bases between. This CDR3 region has 14 residues. CDR3 nucleotide sequence: TGTGCCATCAGAGAGGGAGAAAGCAATCAGCCCCAGCATTTT. Translating gives CAIREGESNQPQHF.

As to this clonotype: A much larger clone differs by one base, so this may be a read error. The chain carries TRBV7-9 and TRBJ2-4; D remains ambiguous. This CDR3 region has 13 residues. Germline CDR1 SEHNR, CDR2 FQNEAQ (reference sequence). V was clipped by 4 bases and J by 15 bases, with 19 bases between them. CDR3 sequence reads: CASSSITSYERYF. DNA of the CDR3: TGTGCCAGCAGCTCTATCACATCCTACGAGCGGTACTTC. The full variable domain, with the rest looked up from reference TRBV7-9 and TRBJ2-4, is DTGVSQNPRHKITKRGQNVTFRCDPISEHNRLYWYRQTLGQGPEFLTYFQNEAQLEKSRLLSDRFSAERPKGSFSTLEIQRTEQGDSAMYLCASSSITSYERYFGAGTRLSVL.

The V gene is TRBV4-3, the J gene TRBJ2-3; 9 nucleotides match TRBD1. Germline-derived CDR1 and CDR2 are LGHNA and YSLEER. The CDR3 is 17 amino acids. Losses at the gene ends were 0 bases for V and 1 base for J; bases not matched to a gene: 5. The CDR3 reads CASSQDARTGGTDTQYF. In DNA form, the CDR3 reads TGCGCCAGCAGCCAAGACGCAAGGACAGGGGGCACAGATACGCAGTATTTT.

This clonotype was seen more than once but under ten times. The chain joins TRBV20-1 to TRBJ2-1; 9 bases align to TRBD1. Per the germline V gene, CDR1 is DFQATT and CDR2 is SNEGSKA (reference sequence). V gave up 0 bases and J gave up 8 bases; unmatched junction bases: 5. The CDR3 spans 14 residues. CDR3 residues: CSARDPGQGYEQFF. DNA of the CDR3: TGCAGTGCTAGAGACCCGGGACAGGGTTATGAGCAGTTCTTC.

The rearrangement joins TRBV6-2 or TRBV6-3 to TRBJ2-6; 8 nucleotides line up with TRBD1. The V gene's germline CDR1 is MNHEY and CDR2 SVGEGT. The CDR3 runs 20 residues. Trimming took 2 bases from V and 0 from J; bases not matched to a gene: 12. In DNA, the CDR3 is TGTGCCAGCAGTTACGAGGCCCATACAGGGGGTAGCTCTGGGGCCAACGTCCTGACTTTC. Translated: CASSYEAHTGGSSGANVLTF.

This chain joins TRBV20-1 and TRBJ2-7, with D unclear. Germline V CDR1 and CDR2: DFQATT, SNEGSKA (reference sequence). The CDR3 contains 16 residues. The ends were cut back, 0 bases at V and 0 bases at J, with 15 bases in the middle. CDR3 sequence reads: CSARELYGKSSYEQYF. CDR3 in DNA: TGCAGTGCTAGAGAGCTTTACGGCAAGAGCTCCTACGAGCAGTACTTC.

The CDR3 coding sequence is TGTGCCAGCAGATCCACTAGCGGGGGGACAGATACGCAGTATTTT. This encodes CASRSTSGGTDTQYF. The chain employs TRBV6-5 and TRBJ2-3, with 12 bases identical to TRBD2. The trim removed 6 bases at V and 3 bases at J, leaving 4 bases unmatched. The CDR3 extends over 15 amino acids. Germline V CDR1 and CDR2: MNHEY, SVGAGI.

The V gene is TRBV20-1, the J gene TRBJ2-5; 10 nucleotides agree with TRBD2. This CDR3 has 15 residues. Germline V gene data show CDR1 as DFQATT and CDR2 as SNEGSKA (reference sequence). With 3 bases clipped from V and 3 bases from J, the junction kept 7 bases outside the gene matches. CDR3 residues: CSARKGLALEETQYF. The CDR3 coding sequence is TGCAGTGCTAGGAAGGGACTAGCGTTAGAAGAGACCCAGTACTTC.

This clonotype was seen just once. The rearrangement links TRBV20-1 to TRBJ2-5; D perhaps matches TRBD2 (7 bases). This CDR3 region has 15 residues. Trimming took off 0 bases at V and 11 bases at J, with 22 bases between the two ends. Germline loops: CDR1 DFQATT, CDR2 SNEGSKA (reference sequence). For the CDR3, the DNA is TGCAGTGCTAGAGAAGGGGCGGGGGCGAATAATGAGCAGTACTTC. Protein sequence: CSAREGAGANNEQYF.

V gene TRBV10-3 combines with J gene TRBJ2-3; 13 nucleotides agree with TRBD2. CDR1 is ENHRY and CDR2 is SYGVKD in the germline V gene. Losses at the gene ends were 4 bases for V and 6 bases for J; bases not matched to a gene: 7. The CDR3 contains 16 residues. The CDR3 loop reads CAISVRLAGGFDTQYF. In DNA form, the CDR3 reads TGTGCCATCAGTGTACGACTAGCGGGGGGTTTCGATACGCAGTATTTT.

This clonotype was recorded only once. This chain joins TRBV24-1 and TRBJ2-3; the D is unclear. The CDR3 is 13 residues long. The V end lost 1 base, the J end lost 5 bases, and 6 bases lay between the germline ends. Germline V gene lookup returns CDR1 KGHDR and CDR2 SFDVKD. CDR3 bases: TGTGCCACCAGTGATTTTAGTCAAGATACGCAGTATTTT. This encodes CATSDFSQDTQYF.

The rearrangement uses TRBV7-9 and TRBJ2-6, with D unresolved. The length of the CDR3 is 15 residues. Germline V gives CDR1 SEHNR, CDR2 FQNEAQ (reference sequence). V was shortened by 3 bases and J by 0 bases, with 6 bases between the two germline ends. DNA of the CDR3: TGTGCCAGCAGCTTCCTGGCCTCTGGGGCCAACGTCCTGACTTTC. Translated, it gives CASSFLASGANVLTF.

V and J are TRBV5-1 and TRBJ2-1; 8 bases align to TRBD1. The V gene end was trimmed by 1 base and the J gene end by 10 bases; junction bases not matched to a gene: 13. From germline, CDR1 is SGHRS and CDR2 YFSETQ. CDR3 length: 16 amino acids. The CDR3 region is CASSLSETGALREQFF. The CDR3, as DNA: TGCGCCAGCAGCTTGTCGGAGACAGGGGCCCTCAGGGAGCAGTTCTTC. Filled out from reference TRBV5-1 and TRBJ2-1, the complete variable domain reads KAGVTQTPRYLIKTRGQQVTLSCSPISGHRSVSWYQQTPGQGLQFLFEYFSETQRNKGNFPGRFSGRQFSNSRSEMNVSTLELGDSALYLCASSLSETGALREQFFGPGTRLTVL.

V and J are TRBV29-1 and TRBJ2-7; 13 nucleotides line up with TRBD2. Germline CDR1 reads SQVTM; CDR2 reads ANQGSEA. Trimming at V came to 6 bases and at J to 5 bases, leaving 13 bases not matched to a gene. The CDR3 runs to 16 residues. The CDR3 region has the DNA TGCAGCGTCAAACGGGGACTAGCGGGGCCCGGAGACGAGCAGTACTTC. This translates into CSVKRGLAGPGDEQYF.

The chain links TRBV14 to TRBJ2-5; 11 nucleotides line up with TRBD1. CDR1 SGHDN and CDR2 FVKESK come from the germline V gene. This CDR3 contains 15 residues. Trimming took 4 bases from V and 5 from J; bases not matched to a gene: 6. The CDR3 loop is CASSLRTGGMETQYF. CDR3 nucleotides: TGTGCCAGCAGCCTTCGGACAGGGGGCATGGAGACCCAGTACTTC.

The rearrangement uses TRBV11-2 and TRBJ2-3; no clear D. V was trimmed by 6 bases and J by 0 bases, leaving 7 bases between them. CDR3 length: 13 amino acids. The germline V gene has CDR1 SGHAT and CDR2 FQNNGV. In DNA form, the CDR3 reads TGTGCCAGCAGGAGGCACAGCACAGATACGCAGTATTTT. Its protein is CASRRHSTDTQYF.

There are a few counts of this clonotype. V is TRBV4-1 and J is TRBJ2-1; D is unclear. Germline CDR1 and CDR2: MGHRA and YSYEKL. Trimming took 0 bases from V and 6 from J, leaving 12 bases between them. The CDR3 is 15 amino acids. CDR3 nucleotides: TGCGCCAGCAGCCAAGAAAGGGCCGGACCCAATGAGCAGTTCTTC. Translated: CASSQERAGPNEQFF.

The chain employs TRBV4-3 and TRBJ2-7; possibly TRBD1 for D (6 bases). The better agreement between TRBJ2-5 and the DNA end casts doubt on the J call. The V gene's germline CDR1 is LGHNA and CDR2 YSLEER. The CDR3 covers 15 residues. CDR3 residues: CASSRFAQGKETQYF. CDR3 bases: TGCGCCAGCAGCCGCTTCGCGCAGGGGAAGGAGACCCAGTACTTC.